This T cell receptor beta chain originates from a study of blood T cells in healthy people across ages. Then a second PCR, running about 6 to 11 cycles, was carried out with a sample-barcoded 5' primer and a J-beta primer mix. All cDNA molecules were each tagged by a template-switch adaptor with 12 random nucleotides. TCRdb re-called the 5' RACE reads through MiXCR, storing one row per CDR3 protein. The sample consists of about 1.5 million distinct CDR3 sequences, less than 45% of them appearing once. Details on this clonotype: One base away lies a much larger clone, so this may be a sequencing read error.

Looked up from germline, CDR1 is SNHLY and CDR2 is FYNNEI. The V end was cut by 0 bases, the J end by 2 bases, with 12 bases between. The CDR3 length is 16 residues. The chain combines TRBV2 with TRBJ2-3; D perhaps matches TRBD2 (6 bases). This clonotype was sampled from a woman between 18 and 30 years old in good health. The sample was blood. CDR3 protein: CASSEAVQRVTDTQYF. The CDR3 region has the DNA TGTGCCAGCAGTGAAGCTGTACAGCGGGTCACAGATACGCAGTATTTT. Full variable domain (remainder filled in from reference TRBV2 and TRBJ2-3): EPEVTQTPSHQVTQMGQEVILRCVPISNHLYFYWYRQILGQKVEFLVSFYNNEISEKSEIFDDQFSVERPDGSNFTLKIRSTKLEDSAMYFCASSEAVQRVTDTQYFGPGTRLTVL.